This TCR beta chain emerged from a study of blood T cell repertoires in COVID-19. For the study at large: Samples of COVID-19 (acute and convalescent) were obtained from the United States, Italy and Spain. Sources were T cells, B-cell-depleted T cells, or PBMCs; the material itself was cDNA or gDNA.

The ends lost 4 bases at V and 4 bases at J; junction bases unmatched: 4. Germline CDR1 is KGHSH and CDR2 is LQKENI. The length of the CDR3 is 15 residues. Original handling: Estimated nucleated cell counts came from reference gene primer amplification. Produced via immunoSEQ multiplex PCR; TCRdb's table is partial and in-frame only. The V and J calls and the clone size are those of that table, but D and trimming were determined from the DNA. Among fewer than 200,000 clones listed, around 72% were seen once. The V and J genes are TRBV18 and TRBJ2-2, with 9 bases aligning to TRBD1. The material sequenced was peripheral blood. The receptor was derived from a woman over 75 with acute or convalescent COVID-19. The CDR3 here is CASSQEGQGTGELFF. CDR3 nucleotide sequence: TGTGCCAGCTCACAAGAGGGACAGGGCACCGGGGAGCTGTTTTTT.